Below, 18 T cell receptor beta chains from the same sample are listed, as sequenced in a study of T cells in Graves' hyperthyroidism and ophthalmopathy. The source material, RNA transcripts, was used to amplify TCR beta CDR3 regions. Researchers ran a first-round RT-PCR on the TCR CDR3 using the HTBI primer set. TCRdb re-called the multiplex PCR reads through MiXCR, storing one row per CDR3 protein. The sample has about 570,000 distinct CDR3 sequences; 46% are singletons. The sequencing input was peripheral blood or thyroid tissue (not recorded which). These receptors came from an adult woman with Graves' disease, either hyperthyroidism or ophthalmopathy (not recorded which).

The chain is built from TRBV6-2 or TRBV6-3 and TRBJ2-7; TRBD1 is a possible D gene (5 bases). This CDR3 is 12 amino acids long. Per germline, CDR1 MNHEY and CDR2 SVGEGT. V was shortened by 7 bases and J by 2 bases, with 9 bases between the two germline ends. The CDR3 region is CASKGWTYEQYF. For the CDR3, the DNA is TGTGCCAGCAAGGGGTGGACCTACGAGCAGTACTTC.

Only a few counts were recorded for this clonotype. The rearrangement uses TRBV19 and TRBJ2-3; 10 bases are shared with TRBD1. Germline CDR1 and CDR2: LNHDA and SQIVND (reference sequence). The CDR3 is 16 amino acids. The ends lost 5 bases at V and 6 bases at J; junction bases unmatched: 11. CDR3 in amino acids: CASSRDRGTDGDTQYF. The DNA for the CDR3 is TGTGCCAGTAGTCGGGACAGGGGAACGGATGGGGATACGCAGTATTTT.

The chain couples TRBV11-1 to TRBJ1-1; D not resolved. This CDR3 spans 13 amino acids. Germline-derived CDR1 and CDR2 are SGHAT and FQDESV (reference sequence). Between the trimmed V and J ends, which lost 6 bases and 8 bases, there was a span of 16 bases. The CDR3 protein is CASRHHSLFEAFF. CDR3 DNA sequence: TGTGCCAGCAGACACCACTCACTGTTCGAAGCTTTCTTT.

This clonotype has at least ten counts. V and J are TRBV10-3 and TRBJ2-7; D not certain. Per the germline V gene, CDR1 is ENHRY and CDR2 is SYGVKD. The CDR3 contains 12 residues. V lost 8 bases and J 2 bases, leaving 10 bases between the germline ends. The CDR3 here is CAISGSTYEQYF. The CDR3 coding sequence is TGTGCCATCTCCGGCAGTACCTACGAGCAGTACTTC.

The chain has TRBV10-3 and TRBJ1-1, with D perhaps matching TRBD1 (6 bases). The CDR3 totals 12 residues. Germline V gene sequence: CDR1 ENHRY, CDR2 SYGVKD. The V end was cut by 8 bases, the J end by 4 bases, with 11 bases between. In DNA form, the CDR3 reads TGTGCCATCTCTGACAGGAGCACTGAAGCTTTCTTT. Translation gives CAISDRSTEAFF.

This clonotype occurred many times. The chain links TRBV11-2 to TRBJ1-1; a weak D match, TRBD1 (6 bases). With 6 bases removed from V and 4 bases from J, the gap between germline ends came to 15 bases. The germline gives CDR1 SGHAT, CDR2 FQNNGV. The CDR3 is made up of 14 amino acids. The CDR3 protein is CASRSTGRVTEAFF. CDR3 in DNA: TGTGCCAGCAGATCTACAGGGAGGGTCACTGAAGCTTTCTTT.

Comments on this clonotype: An end of the junction does not agree with germline; a read error may underlie this. The chain carries TRBV10-2 and TRBJ1-4; no reliable D call. The CDR3 contains 14 residues. Germline CDR1 reads WSHSY; CDR2 reads SAAADI. CDR3 in amino acids: CAISPTEPAEKLFF. The CDR3 DNA reads as TGTGCCATCAGCCCAACAGAGCCGGCGGAAAAACTGTTTTTT.

With respect to this clonotype: A read error is possible here, since a much larger clone lies one base away. The CDR3 reads CVSRRIRNEKLFF. The CDR3 DNA is TGTGTCAGCAGGAGGATTAGGAATGAAAAACTGTTTTTT. This chain uses TRBV6-6 with TRBJ1-4; D call uncertain. The CDR3 is 13 amino acids. Germline CDR1 reads MNHNY; CDR2 reads SVGAGI (reference sequence).

The chain is built from TRBV7-9 and TRBJ1-4; D call uncertain. Germline V gene data show CDR1 as SEHNR and CDR2 as FQNEAQ (reference sequence). This CDR3 is built from 14 residues. With 7 bases removed from V and 8 bases from J, the gap between germline ends came to 17 bases. CDR3 residues: CASMTASLGEKLFF. The CDR3 nucleotides are TGTGCCAGCATGACGGCATCGTTGGGCGAAAAACTGTTTTTT.

The chain links TRBV7-2 to TRBJ2-5; 7 bases map to TRBD1. Germline loops: CDR1 SGHTA, CDR2 FQGNSA. V shed 4 bases, J shed 10 bases, and the junction held 3 bases outside the gene matches. This CDR3 spans 11 amino acids. The CDR3 protein is CASSSRQGQYF. CDR3 bases: TGTGCCAGCAGCTCTCGACAGGGCCAGTACTTC.

This clonotype has only a few counts. The chain has TRBV19 and TRBJ2-3, with D uncertain. Trimming removed 4 bases at V and 4 bases at J, with 9 bases between. This CDR3 spans 13 amino acids. The V gene's germline CDR1 is LNHDA and CDR2 SQIVND (reference sequence). The CDR3 DNA follows: TGTGCCAGTAGTACTTACGACGCAGATACGCAGTATTTT. Protein: CASSTYDADTQYF.

V and J are TRBV24-1 and TRBJ1-5; 9 nucleotides line up with TRBD1. From germline, CDR1 is KGHDR and CDR2 SFDVKD. The trim removed 3 bases at V and 8 bases at J, leaving 7 bases unmatched. The CDR3 is 15 residues long. The CDR3 bases are TGTGCCACCAGTGATCGGACAGGGGCCCTCAAGCCCCAGCATTTT. Its translation: CATSDRTGALKPQHF.

This clonotype appeared many times. The chain couples TRBV2 to TRBJ2-7; TRBD1 is a possible D gene (6 bases). The CDR3 is 12 residues long. The ends were cut back, 6 bases at V and 4 bases at J, with 10 bases in the middle. Germline CDR1 reads SNHLY; CDR2 reads FYNNEI. The CDR3 sequence: CASSATGYEQYF. For the CDR3, the DNA is TGTGCCAGCAGCGCGACAGGATACGAGCAGTACTTC.

J is TRBJ1-2 and V is TRBV9; D is uncertain. The CDR3 spans 15 residues. The germline V and J ends were trimmed by 0 bases and 4 bases, with 13 bases remaining between them. Germline lookup yields CDR1 SGDLS and CDR2 YYNGEE. In nucleotides, the CDR3 is TGTGCCAGCAGCGTAGCTGAAGGGTACATCTATGGCTACACCTTC. As protein: CASSVAEGYIYGYTF.

This clonotype appeared a few times. The CDR3 region is CASSLYRGSGNTIYF. The CDR3 DNA reads as TGTGCCAGCAGTTTATACCGGGGTTCTGGAAACACCATATATTTT. This chain uses TRBV7-6 with TRBJ1-3; no reliable D call. The germline gives CDR1 SGHVS, CDR2 FNYEAQ. The V end lost 6 bases, the J end lost 1 base, and 13 bases lay between the germline ends. This CDR3 spans 15 amino acids.

The chain recombines TRBV12-3 or TRBV12-4 with TRBJ1-1; TRBD1 might be the D (6 bases). The CDR3 is 14 amino acids. V lost 5 bases, J lost 4 bases, and 14 bases lay in between. CDR3 loop: CASSNEGVVTEAFF. CDR3 sequence (DNA): TGTGCCAGCAGTAACGAGGGGGTGGTCACTGAAGCTTTCTTT.

This chain links TRBV7-2 with TRBJ1-5; D uncertain. The CDR3 loop spans 13 amino acids. Trimming cost V 5 bases and J 6 bases, with 11 bases left between them. From germline, CDR1 is SGHTA and CDR2 FQGNSA. This CDR3 reads CASSLRMAQPQHF. CDR3 coding DNA: TGTGCCAGCAGCCTAAGGATGGCTCAGCCCCAGCATTTT.

This sequence joins TRBV28 and TRBJ1-1; TRBD1 might be the D (6 bases). V lost 6 bases to trimming and J lost 7 bases, with 12 bases between them. This CDR3 is 12 amino acids long. Germline V gives CDR1 MDHEN, CDR2 SYDVKM. CDR3 sequence reads: CASSKQGNEAFF. The CDR3 nucleotides read TGTGCCAGCAGCAAACAGGGTAATGAAGCTTTCTTT.